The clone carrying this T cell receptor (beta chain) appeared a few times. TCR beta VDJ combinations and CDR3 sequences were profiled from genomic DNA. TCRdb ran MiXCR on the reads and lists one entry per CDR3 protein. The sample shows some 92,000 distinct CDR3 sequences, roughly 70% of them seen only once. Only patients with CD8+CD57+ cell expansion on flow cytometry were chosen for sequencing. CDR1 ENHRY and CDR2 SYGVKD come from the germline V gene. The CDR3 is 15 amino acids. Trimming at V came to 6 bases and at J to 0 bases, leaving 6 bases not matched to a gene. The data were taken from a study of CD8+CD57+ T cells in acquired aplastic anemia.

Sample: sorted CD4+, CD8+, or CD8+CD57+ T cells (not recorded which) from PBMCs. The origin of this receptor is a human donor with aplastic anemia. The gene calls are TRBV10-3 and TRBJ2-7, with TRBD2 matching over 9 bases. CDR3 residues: CAIRPFSGSSYEQYF. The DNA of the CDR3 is TGTGCCATCAGGCCGTTTAGCGGGAGCTCCTACGAGCAGTACTTC.